This T cell receptor beta chain stems from a study of blood T cell repertoires in COVID-19. About the research overall: Samples came from the United States, Italy and Spain, spanning acute and convalescent COVID-19.

V was trimmed by 3 bases and J by 8 bases, leaving 13 bases between them. The CDR3 sequence is 12 residues long. In germline, CDR1 is SQVTM, CDR2 ANQGSEA. Original handling: Quantification of nucleated cells was approximated via reference gene primer amplification. Repertoires were generated with immunoSEQ multiplex PCR, while TCRdb's copy carries only in-frame clones and drops some. V, J and clone size were drawn from that table, and D and trimming were deduced from the DNA. Among about 200,000 clones listed, 80% to 90% were seen once. The specimen was peripheral blood. The V call is TRBV29-1, the J call TRBJ1-2; D is possibly TRBD1 (6 bases). This TCR was sampled from a man between 60 and 75 years old who had recovered from COVID-19. The CDR3 protein is CSVDRTDWGYTF. CDR3 nucleotide sequence: TGCAGCGTTGACAGGACAGATTGGGGCTACACCTTC. Filled out from reference TRBV29-1 and TRBJ1-2, the complete variable domain reads SAVISQKPSRDICQRGTSLTIQCQVDSQVTMMFWYRQQPGQSLTLIATANQGSEATYESGFVIDKFPISRPNLTFSTLTVSNMSPEDSSIYLCSVDRTDWGYTFGSGTRLTVV.